This T cell receptor (beta chain) is from a study of blood T cells in healthy people across ages. This clonotype showed up just a few times. Its antigen is undetermined. The use of a sample-barcoded 5' primer and a J-beta primer mix characterized a second PCR of 7 to 11 cycles. MiXCR, applied by TCRdb to the 5' RACE reads, yields one record per CDR3 protein. The data contain about 760,000 distinct CDR3 sequences, 25% of them singletons. The amount of total RNA extracted per sample was at least 5.5 micrograms. V dropped 1 base and J dropped 3 bases, with 13 bases sitting between them. CDR1 is KGHSH and CDR2 is LQKENI in the germline V gene. This CDR3 contains 15 residues. General study points: Among long-lived donors, naive CD4+ cells were more numerous and diversity higher than in aged donors.

The same data also contributed to another study, on T cells of mothers and their children.

This TCR came from a boy aged 5-17 years in good health. The sample comprised blood. The J gene is TRBJ2-7, the V gene TRBV18; unclear D gene. This CDR3 is CASSPLAAASYEQYF. The CDR3 bases are TGTGCCAGCTCACCACTCGCGGCGGCTAGCTACGAGCAGTACTTC.